Here is one T cell receptor (beta chain) with its context. The CDR3 has 19 amino acids. Germline V CDR1 and CDR2: SEHNR, FQNEAQ (reference sequence). The junction had 20 bases not matched to a gene; V was cut back by 5 bases and J by 4 bases. This sample is part of a study of technical replicates of blood from a handful of donors. Method: immunoSEQ multiplex PCR; TCRdb's copy keeps in-frame clones and lacks some. The table has roughly 79,000 clones, around four fifths seen once. This TCR derives from a human donor in good health. Some clones in this sample may be carry-over from other donors' samples. This chain connects TRBV7-9 to TRBJ2-7, with 10 bases fitting TRBD2. Sequenced: PBMCs. CDR3 amino acids: CASSTTAPVTAGGPYEQYF. CDR3 coding DNA: TGTGCCAGCAGCACGACGGCCCCCGTCACAGCGGGGGGGCCTTACGAGCAGTACTTC. Complete variable domain (other parts from reference TRBV7-9 and TRBJ2-7): DTGVSQNPRHKITKRGQNVTFRCDPISEHNRLYWYRQTLGQGPEFLTYFQNEAQLEKSRLLSDRFSAERPKGSFSTLEIQRTEQGDSAMYLCASSTTAPVTAGGPYEQYFGPGTRLTVT.